The rows below give T cell receptor beta chains drawn from one sample of a study of blood T cell repertoires in COVID-19. Clones were read by immunoSEQ multiplex PCR, and TCRdb kept only the in-frame ones, dropping some. The table records a few hundred thousand clones, around 90% of them present only once. The sequenced sample was PBMCs or T cells enriched from blood (not recorded which). Receptors were obtained from a woman between 18 and 29 years old who had recovered from COVID-19. Each CDR3 is given with its conserved first and last residue. A D gene is named only where the DNA matches it firmly. Size tells how often a clone was seen (once, few, many) or the class of an expanded clone, and some rows leave it out.

NA	TRBV4-3	NA	TRBJ1-2	CASSQGHAGSNYGYTF	TGCGCCAGCAGCCAAGGCCACGCAGGTTCCAACTATGGCTACACCTTC
NA	TRBV6-6	NA	TRBJ2-7	CASTSIGHSYEQYF	TGTGCCAGCACCTCGATTGGGCATTCCTACGAGCAGTACTTC
NA	TRBV7-9	NA	TRBJ1-2	CASSSRDTRGYTF	TGTGCCAGCAGCTCCCGGGACACGCGGGGCTACACCTTC
NA	TRBV6-2/TRBV6-3	NA	TRBJ2-5	CASSQTSTPSGRDGKYQETQYF	TGTGCCAGCAGCCAAACAAGTACCCCTTCCGGGCGGGACGGGAAGTACCAAGAGACCCAGTACTTC
TRBD1	TRBV6-1	NA	TRBJ1-1	CASSEPAGGNTEAFF	TGTGCCAGCAGTGAACCGGCAGGGGGGAACACTGAAGCTTTCTTT
TRBD1	TRBV27	NA	TRBJ1-6	CASSSQGFNSPLHF	TGTGCCAGCAGCTCACAGGGGTTTAATTCACCCCTCCACTTT
NA	TRBV27	NA	TRBJ2-2	CASSPATGGELFF	TGTGCCAGCAGTCCCGCCACGGGCGGGGAGCTGTTTTTT
TRBD1	TRBV11-2	NA	TRBJ2-3	CASSLDRGSTDTQYF	TGTGCCAGCAGCCTCGACAGGGGTAGCACAGATACGCAGTATTTT
TRBD1	TRBV18	NA	TRBJ2-1	CASSRGTGGSYNEQFF	TGTGCCAGCTCACGCGGGACAGGGGGTTCCTACAATGAGCAGTTCTTC
NA	TRBV5-1	NA	TRBJ1-1	CASSSQGSTEAFF	TGCGCCAGCAGCTCCCAGGGGAGCACTGAAGCTTTCTTT
NA	TRBV2	NA	TRBJ1-2	CASSDRVSYGYTF	TGTGCCAGCAGTGACAGGGTTTCCTATGGCTACACCTTC
NA	TRBV14	NA	TRBJ1-1	CASSFLPELNTEAFF	TGTGCCAGCAGCTTCCTCCCCGAGTTGAACACTGAAGCTTTCTTT
TRBD1	TRBV6-5	NA	TRBJ1-1	CASRGRTTGRAEAFF	TGTGCCAGCAGAGGTAGGACGACAGGGCGGGCTGAAGCTTTCTTT
TRBD2	TRBV4-2	NA	TRBJ2-7	CASSMGGSYEQYF	TGTGCCAGCAGCATGGGCGGGAGCTACGAGCAGTACTTC
TRBD2	TRBV6-4	few	TRBJ2-2	CASSETGTTNTGELFF	TGTGCCAGCAGTGAAACCGGGACTACGAACACCGGGGAGCTGTTTTTT
NA	TRBV4-3	NA	TRBJ2-3	CASSQNGPDTQYF	TGCGCCAGCAGCCAAAACGGTCCAGATACGCAGTATTTT
NA	TRBV13	NA	TRBJ1-1	CASSLVEGRNTEAFF	TGTGCCAGCAGCTTAGTGGAGGGCAGGAACACTGAAGCTTTCTTT
NA	TRBV9	NA	TRBJ1-1	CASSGGGTANTEAFF	TGTGCCAGCAGCGGGGGAGGGACCGCGAACACTGAAGCTTTCTTT